This T cell receptor beta chain was found in a study of PD-1 blockade in classical Hodgkin lymphoma. Study at large: Every 2 weeks, patients got 3 mg/kg intravenous nivolumab. General study results and limits: In CD4+ cells, TCR diversity went up significantly by C4D1, but in CD8+ cells it did not. Reported findings placed baseline TCR diversity lower in newly diagnosed patients (compared with healthy donors).

Profiled with immunoSEQ multiplex PCR; TCRdb holds only in-frame clones, not every one. In the table there are approximately 12,000 clones, around 80% of which are singletons. Germline CDR1 and CDR2: PRHDT and FYEKMQ (reference sequence). V dropped 5 bases and J dropped 4 bases, with 11 bases sitting between them. The CDR3 extends over 13 amino acids. This clone has a single count. Its antigen is unidentified. Patients all relapsed after autologous stem cell transplantation, and there was variation in brentuximab vedotin exposure. The gene calls are TRBV13 and TRBJ1-2; D gene uncertain. The TCR originated in a human donor with classical Hodgkin lymphoma. Here the sequenced sample was peripheral blood mononuclear cells (PBMCs), taken at baseline. CDR3: CASSQTKSYGYTF. DNA for the CDR3: TGTGCCAGCAGCCAGACGAAGAGCTATGGCTACACCTTC. Combining the CDR3 with reference TRBV13 and TRBJ1-2 gives the whole variable domain AAGVIQSPRHLIKEKRETATLKCYPIPRHDTVYWYQQGPGQDPQFLISFYEKMQSDKGSIPDRFSAQQFSDYHSELNMSSLELGDSALYFCASSQTKSYGYTFGSGTRLTVV.